A single TCR beta chain is shown here with its context. Its antigen is as yet unknown. Sequenced with the Oncomine TCR Beta short-read assay was DNA taken from cultured CD4+ T cells. The genomic DNA was obtained from cultured CD4+ T cells by extraction with the QIAamp micro DNA kit. MiXCR, applied by TCRdb to the PCR reads, yields one record per CDR3 protein. The sample yields fewer than 12,000 distinct CDR3 sequences, around 29% seen once. The source of the sample is a study of vaccination and CD4 T cells after COVID-19. About the research overall: Overlapping SARS-CoV-2, HCoV-NL63, HCoV-OC43 and HCoV-229E spike peptides stimulated the cells. Study conclusions and caveats: With convalescent patients, a median approximately 90% of reactive clones emerged solely after vaccination.

With V trimmed by 5 bases and J by 11 bases, 9 bases remained unmatched. Germline-derived CDR1 and CDR2 are SGHVS and FQNEAQ. The length of the CDR3 is 13 residues. Regarding treatment: approximately 9-day PBMC culture with coronavirus spike peptide pools or control peptides (ViraFEST assay). Prior to the COVID-19 pandemic (2011-2018), the unexposed donor's CD4+ T cells were collected. As cell numbers allowed, unexposed-donor CD4+ T cells faced SARS-CoV-2 S/N and four cold-coronavirus spikes. Input material: CD4+ T cells from blood, cultured in vitro. The chain employs TRBV7-8 and TRBJ1-1, with 9 nucleotides matching TRBD1. The source of this sequence is a human donor in good health. The CDR3 region has the DNA TGTGCCAGCAGCACTCAACAGGGGGCGTGGGCTTTCTTT. It codes for CASSTQQGAWAFF. Supplemented by reference TRBV7-8 and TRBJ1-1, the full variable domain reads GAGVSQSPRYKVAKRGQDVALRCDPISGHVSLFWYQQALGQGPEFLTYFQNEAQLDKSGLPSDRFFAERPEGSVSTLKIQRTQQEDSAVYLCASSTQQGAWAFFGQGTRLTVV.